The 3 T cell receptor beta chains in this list originate from one sample, sequenced in a study of T cell changes during pregnancy in multiple sclerosis. Sequenced by immunoSEQ multiplex PCR; TCRdb stores in-frame clones only, minus some. This table holds about 40,000 clones, 85% to 95% found once. The sequences come from peripheral blood, collected before pregnancy. The receptor source for this set is a female donor with multiple sclerosis, enrolled in a pregnancy study.

The chain has TRBV6-1 and TRBJ2-1; D unclear. Per the germline V gene, CDR1 is MNHNS and CDR2 is SASEGT. The CDR3 has 11 amino acids. V was trimmed by 8 bases and J by 9 bases, leaving 11 bases between them. This chain's CDR3 is CASELRLEQFF. CDR3 DNA: TGTGCCAGCGAACTCCGTCTTGAGCAGTTCTTC.

This clone was found once. The rearrangement uses TRBV6-6 and TRBJ2-5; D ambiguous. CDR1 and CDR2 from the germline V gene are MNHNY and SVGAGI (reference sequence). V was shortened by 2 bases and J by 4 bases, with 8 bases between the two germline ends. The CDR3 is 13 residues long. This chain's CDR3 is CASSYRLGETQYF. CDR3 sequence (DNA): TGTGCCAGCAGTTACCGGCTAGGAGAGACCCAGTACTTC.

This rearrangement joins TRBV5-1 to TRBJ2-7; no clear D gene. Germline CDR1 SGHRS, CDR2 YFSETQ. CDR3 length: 15 residues. The V and J ends lost 0 bases and 2 bases respectively, with 12 bases between them. The CDR3 spells CASSLAPGEPYEQYF. In DNA, the CDR3 is TGCGCCAGCAGCTTGGCCCCCGGTGAGCCCTACGAGCAGTACTTC.